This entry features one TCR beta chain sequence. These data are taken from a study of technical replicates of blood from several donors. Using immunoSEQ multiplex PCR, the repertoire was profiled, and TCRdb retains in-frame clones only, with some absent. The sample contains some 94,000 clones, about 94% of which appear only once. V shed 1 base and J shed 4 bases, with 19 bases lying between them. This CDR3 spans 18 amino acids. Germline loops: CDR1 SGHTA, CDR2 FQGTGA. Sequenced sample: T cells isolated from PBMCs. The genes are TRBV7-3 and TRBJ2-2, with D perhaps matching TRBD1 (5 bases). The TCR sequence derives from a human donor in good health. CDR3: CASSLNSGAAIGTGELFF. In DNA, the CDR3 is TGTGCCAGCAGCTTAAATTCTGGGGCGGCTATCGGCACCGGGGAGCTGTTTTTT.